This entry lists 23 T cell receptor beta chains sequenced from one sample in a study of human T cells and chemical hapten exposure. As for time point: patch test 1, 2 weeks after DPC sensitization. Treatment reported: therapeutic diphenylcyclopropenone sensitization with weekly scalp DPC. MiXCR, applied by TCRdb to the RACE reads, yields one record per CDR3 protein. The table has 150,000 to 200,000 distinct CDR3 sequences, approximately 15% seen once; the top ten hold 1.7%. The starting material was whole blood, obtained in connection with sensitization to the hapten diphenylcyclopropenone (DPC). These receptors originate from a woman under 40 with alopecia areata. Some clones in this sample may be carry-over from other donors' samples.

This rearrangement joins TRBV2 to TRBJ2-7; 10 bases are shared with TRBD1. Per the germline V gene, CDR1 is SNHLY and CDR2 is FYNNEI. V trimming: 7 bases; J trimming: 6 bases; junction bases outside the gene matches: 12. This CDR3 is built from 15 residues. Written as DNA, the CDR3 is TGTGCCAGCATGACCGGTCCCGGGACAGGGGCCGAGCAGTACTTC. The encoded protein is CASMTGPGTGAEQYF.

This clonotype was recorded a few times. This chain joins TRBV2 and TRBJ2-2; tentatively, D is TRBD1 (6 bases). Deletions cut 6 bases from V and 3 bases from J, with 14 bases between. In germline, CDR1 is SNHLY, CDR2 FYNNEI. This CDR3 contains 15 residues. This CDR3 is CASSEQGIDTGELFF. The CDR3 DNA follows: TGTGCCAGCAGCGAACAGGGAATCGACACCGGGGAGCTGTTTTTT.

This clonotype was detected a few times. The chain couples TRBV24-1 to TRBJ2-1, with 9 bases aligning to TRBD1. This CDR3 has 15 residues. Germline V CDR1 and CDR2: KGHDR, SFDVKD. Germline trimming cut 3 bases from V and 7 bases from J; bases unmatched to any gene: 6. The CDR3 protein is CATSDHGQGSNEQFF. The CDR3 nucleotides are TGTGCCACCAGTGATCACGGACAGGGGAGTAATGAGCAGTTCTTC.

This CDR3 reads CSVEGFEGAKNIQYF. DNA for the CDR3: TGCAGCGTTGAGGGGTTTGAAGGAGCCAAAAACATTCAGTACTTC. V is TRBV29-1 and J is TRBJ2-4; the D is unclear. CDR3 length: 15 amino acids. Trimming removed 3 bases at V and 0 bases at J, with 12 bases between. From germline, CDR1 is SQVTM and CDR2 ANQGSEA.

The V and J genes are TRBV12-3 or TRBV12-4 and TRBJ1-5; TRBD1 agrees at 7 bases. This CDR3 has 17 amino acids. J was trimmed by 4 bases and V by 5 bases; bases with no gene match: 14. The CDR3 sequence: CASSQHRGGYRNQPQHF. Here the CDR3 DNA reads TGTGCCAGCAGTCAACACAGGGGTGGATATAGAAATCAGCCCCAGCATTTT.

This clonotype was observed a handful of times. The chain combines TRBV10-2 with TRBJ1-5; TRBD1 is a possible D gene (5 bases). Germline-derived CDR1 and CDR2 are WSHSY and SAAADI. The CDR3 is 13 amino acids. Trimming cost V 8 bases and J 6 bases, with 14 bases left between them. The CDR3 nucleotides are TGCGCCAGCGGGTGGGACCCTGGTCAGCCCCAGCATTTT. Residues: CASGWDPGQPQHF.

The sample holds many counts of this clonotype. DNA of the CDR3: TGTGCCAGCAGTGGCGGCCTCTCCTACAATGAGCAGTTCTTC. Its protein product is CASSGGLSYNEQFF. This rearrangement joins TRBV6-5 to TRBJ2-1; no clear D. The CDR3 runs 14 residues. The V gene's germline CDR1 is MNHEY and CDR2 SVGAGI. Deletions cut 5 bases from V and 0 bases from J, with 8 bases between.

This clonotype was picked up many times. V and J are TRBV30 and TRBJ1-1; D uncertain. This CDR3 spans 13 amino acids. CDR1 GTSNPN and CDR2 SVGIG come from the germline V gene (reference sequence). The V end lost 5 bases, the J end lost 4 bases, and 14 bases lay between the germline ends. The CDR3 DNA follows: TGTGCCTGGTCGTATATAGGTGCCACTGAAGCTTTCTTT. Protein: CAWSYIGATEAFF. Together with reference TRBV30 and TRBJ1-1, the CDR3 gives the full variable domain: SQTIHQWPATLVQPVGSPLSLECTVEGTSNPNLYWYRQAAGRGLQLLFYSVGIGQISSEVPQNLSASRPQDRQFILSSKKLLLSDSGFYLCAWSYIGATEAFFGQGTRLTVV.

The sample holds many counts of this clonotype. V and J are TRBV7-6 and TRBJ2-1; perhaps TRBD1 as D (8 bases). Trimming pared 3 bases from V and 4 bases from J, leaving 13 bases between. CDR3 length equals 15 residues. Looked up from germline, CDR1 is SGHVS and CDR2 is FNYEAQ. The CDR3 is CASSLPQGGYNEQFF. The CDR3 bases are TGTGCCAGCAGCTTGCCACAGGGGGGGTACAATGAGCAGTTCTTC.

The CDR3 here is CSVGATRGAEQYF. The CDR3 nucleotides are TGCAGCGTTGGGGCTACCAGGGGGGCCGAGCAGTACTTC. This rearrangement joins TRBV29-1 to TRBJ2-7, with D maybe TRBD1 (7 bases). V lost 4 bases and J 6 bases, leaving 16 bases between the germline ends. Germline CDR1 and CDR2: SQVTM and ANQGSEA. The CDR3 length is 13 residues.

This clonotype has more than one count but fewer than ten. V and J are TRBV14 and TRBJ2-1, with 8 bases matching TRBD1. From germline, CDR1 is SGHDN and CDR2 FVKESK. CDR3 length: 15 residues. J gave up 4 bases and V 4 bases, and 6 bases lay outside the gene matches. The CDR3 bases are TGTGCCAGCAGCCCTCGACAGGGGATGTACAATGAGCAGTTCTTC. It yields the protein CASSPRQGMYNEQFF.

This clonotype occurred a few times. This chain connects TRBV7-8 to TRBJ1-3; 8 bases line up with TRBD1. The V segment lost 1 base and the J segment 4 bases; nucleotides outside the gene matches: 12. Germline V gene lookup returns CDR1 SGHVS and CDR2 FQNEAQ. The CDR3 sequence is 18 residues long. This CDR3 is CASSLGFWQGARGNTIYF. CDR3 DNA sequence: TGTGCCAGCAGCTTAGGCTTCTGGCAGGGGGCGAGAGGAAACACCATATATTTT.

The table lists this clonotype with a few counts. This sequence joins TRBV12-3 or TRBV12-4 and TRBJ1-6; unclear D gene. Trimming cost V 1 base and J 8 bases, with 6 bases left between them. CDR3 length: 13 amino acids. The CDR3 here is CASSLGRYSPLHF. Written as DNA, the CDR3 is TGTGCCAGCAGTTTAGGAAGGTATTCACCCCTCCACTTT.

This clonotype was counted between two and nine times. The CDR3 DNA follows: TGTGCCAGCAGTGTCGGGGGGCGCATGATCGGCTACACCTTC. It specifies CASSVGGRMIGYTF. J is TRBJ1-2 and V is TRBV2; a weak D match, TRBD1 (6 bases). Germline lookup yields CDR1 SNHLY and CDR2 FYNNEI. The germline V and J ends were trimmed by 4 bases and 8 bases, with 17 bases remaining between them. The CDR3 covers 14 residues.

The table lists this clonotype with a few counts. The chain joins TRBV12-3 or TRBV12-4 to TRBJ1-1; D unclear. CDR3 length: 13 amino acids. Trimming stripped 3 bases from V and 1 base from J, with 6 bases between. CDR3 in amino acids: CASSFLRNTEAFF. DNA for the CDR3: TGTGCCAGCAGTTTTCTACGGAACACTGAAGCTTTCTTT.

This clonotype was observed once. The chain couples TRBV5-1 to TRBJ2-4; D gene uncertain. This CDR3 is 14 amino acids long. V was clipped by 4 bases and J by 0 bases, with 8 bases between them. Germline CDR1 and CDR2: SGHRS and YFSETQ. The CDR3 region has the DNA TGCGCCAGCAGCCCAGCAGCAGCCAAAAACATTCAGTACTTC. Its translation: CASSPAAAKNIQYF.

The rearrangement uses TRBV12-3 or TRBV12-4 and TRBJ1-2; 7 nucleotides line up with TRBD1. The ends lost 5 bases at V and 4 bases at J; junction bases unmatched: 10. This CDR3 has 15 amino acids. CDR3 in DNA: TGTGCCAGCAGTCCTCCGGGACAGATCTTCTATGGCTACACCTTC. Translation gives CASSPPGQIFYGYTF.

V and J are TRBV3-1 and TRBJ1-1, with D tentatively TRBD1 (5 bases). The germline V gene encodes CDR1 LGHDT and CDR2 YNNKEL (reference sequence). The CDR3 totals 13 residues. V was shortened by 5 bases and J by 5 bases, with 12 bases between the two germline ends. DNA of the CDR3: TGTGCCAGCAGCTCTAACAGGAAGACTGAAGCTTTCTTT. Amino acids: CASSSNRKTEAFF.

The genes are TRBV15 and TRBJ2-5, with D perhaps TRBD2 (5 bases). In germline, CDR1 is LNHNV, CDR2 YYDKDF (reference sequence). Between the trimmed V and J ends, which lost 6 bases and 5 bases, there was a span of 19 bases. This CDR3 spans 15 amino acids. CDR3 protein: CATRSGYRGLETQYF. DNA of the CDR3: TGTGCCACCAGGTCGGGGTATCGGGGTTTGGAGACCCAGTACTTC. Complete variable domain (other parts from reference TRBV15 and TRBJ2-5): DAMVIQNPRYQVTQFGKPVTLSCSQTLNHNVMYWYQQKSSQAPKLLFHYYDKDFNNEADTPDNFQSRRPNTSFCFLDIRSPGLGDTAMYLCATRSGYRGLETQYFGPGTRLLVL.

This sequence joins TRBV19 and TRBJ2-1; no definite D call. CDR1 and CDR2 from the germline V gene are LNHDA and SQIVND (reference sequence). Deletions cut 4 bases from V and 0 bases from J, with 16 bases between. The CDR3 extends over 17 amino acids. CDR3 region: CASSNGHSSSSYNEQFF. In DNA, the CDR3 is TGTGCCAGTAGTAATGGTCACAGCTCTAGCTCCTACAATGAGCAGTTCTTC.

The V and J genes are TRBV28 and TRBJ1-2; D unresolved. Germline loops: CDR1 MDHEN, CDR2 SYDVKM. The V end was cut by 5 bases, the J end by 2 bases, with 6 bases between. This CDR3 is 12 amino acids long. The CDR3 DNA reads as TGTGCCAGCAGTCTGGACAACTATGGCTACACCTTC. Its protein is CASSLDNYGYTF.

DNA for the CDR3: TGTGCCATCAGTGAGAATGGGAAGAACACCGGGGAGCTGTTTTTT. It codes for CAISENGKNTGELFF. The chain employs TRBV10-3 and TRBJ2-2; no clear D. V lost 2 bases to trimming and J lost 1 base, with 8 bases between them. This CDR3 has 15 residues. Looked up from germline, CDR1 is ENHRY and CDR2 is SYGVKD.

The V gene is TRBV29-1, the J gene TRBJ2-1, with 12 positions matching TRBD2. The trim removed 4 bases at V and 0 bases at J, leaving 7 bases unmatched. Germline V gene lookup returns CDR1 SQVTM and CDR2 ANQGSEA. There are 17 residues in the CDR3. CDR3: CSVALAGGQSSYNEQFF. DNA for the CDR3: TGCAGCGTTGCCCTAGCGGGGGGGCAGAGCTCCTACAATGAGCAGTTCTTC.